Listed below are T cell receptor beta chains from one sample, sequenced in a study of cytomegalovirus exposure and HLA in healthy donors. Sequencing used immunoSEQ multiplex PCR; TCRdb keeps in-frame clones, though not all of them. The data contain about 130,000 clones, roughly 80% of them singletons. The sample consisted of PBMCs. The receptors derive from a woman between 45 and 60 years old in good health and CMV-seronegative. Each CDR3 is given with its conserved first and last residue. D genes are given only for firm matches. Where a row states a size, it is once, few, many or the class of an expanded clone; other rows omit it.

TRBD2	TRBV30	TRBJ2-1	.	TGTGCCTGGACTAGCGGGAGGTCTTTTTTAGCCTACAATGAGCAGTTCTTC	CAWTSGRSFLAYNEQFF
.	TRBV6-1	TRBJ1-1	.	TGTGCCAGCACCTGGACAGCGGGGGACACTGAAGCTTTCTTT	CASTWTAGDTEAFF
.	TRBV6-5	TRBJ2-1	.	TGTGCCAGCAGCGAGGGATCCTACAATGAGCAGTTCTTC	CASSEGSYNEQFF
TRBD1	TRBV28	TRBJ1-6	.	TGTGCCAGCATGGGACAGTATTCACCCCTCCACTTT	CASMGQYSPLHF
TRBD1	TRBV13	TRBJ2-3	.	TGTGCCAGCAGCTCACGGACAGGGTTAACAGATACGCAGTATTTT	CASSSRTGLTDTQYF
.	TRBV11-2	TRBJ2-7	.	TGTGCCAGCAGCTTAGAACAGGGCTATTTCTACGAGCAGTACTTC	CASSLEQGYFYEQYF
.	TRBV30	TRBJ1-3	few	TGTGCCTGGACGGCGGAGTCTGGAAACACCATATATTTT	CAWTAESGNTIYF
TRBD1	TRBV19	TRBJ1-4	.	TGTGCCAGTAGTCCCGGGACAGTGGGTGCAACTAATGAAAAACTGTTTTTT	CASSPGTVGATNEKLFF
TRBD2	TRBV27	TRBJ2-1	few	TGTGCCAGCAGTTTAGGACTAGCGGGAGCGGGCTCCTACAATGAGCAGTTCTTC	CASSLGLAGAGSYNEQFF
TRBD1	TRBV5-3	TRBJ1-2	.	TGTGCCAGAAGGACAGGGGTTCCCTGTGGCTACACCTTC	CARRTGVPCGYTF
TRBD2	TRBV9	TRBJ2-3	.	TGTGCCAGCAGCGTAGGGGCTAGCGGGAGTCTCACAGATACGCAGTATTTT	CASSVGASGSLTDTQYF
TRBD2	TRBV19	TRBJ2-7	.	TGTGCCAGTAGTCCGGGAGGGGCAGGGGCTCGGTACGAGCAGTACTTC	CASSPGGAGARYEQYF
.	TRBV2	TRBJ2-7	.	TGTGCCAGCAGTGAAACGGGCGAGCAGTACTTC	CASSETGEQYF
.	TRBV7-3	TRBJ2-1	.	TGTGCCAGCAGCCGCCGCGGGGCAGACTACAATGAGCAGTTCTTC	CASSRRGADYNEQFF
TRBD2	TRBV7-2	TRBJ2-3	.	TGTGCCAGCAGCTTGGGGGGGAGGGGCACAGATACGCAGTATTTT	CASSLGGRGTDTQYF
.	TRBV10-3	TRBJ1-2	.	TGTGCCATCAGTCGTGACATGAACTATGGCTACACCTTC	CAISRDMNYGYTF
.	TRBV6-5	TRBJ2-1	.	TGTGCCAGCAACCGGGGGGCGGCGGGGGATGAGCAGTTCTTC	CASNRGAAGDEQFF
.	TRBV6-1	TRBJ2-1	.	TGTGCCAGCAGTAGCGGCCTCTCCTACAATGAGCAGTTCTTC	CASSSGLSYNEQFF
TRBD1	TRBV30	TRBJ1-1	.	TGTGCCTGGAGCCCGGGGGGTGGACAGGGGGTCACTGAAGCTTTCTTT	CAWSPGGGQGVTEAFF
TRBD1	TRBV28	TRBJ1-5	.	TGTGCCAGCAGTCTGAGGGGCAGGGGGCAACAGCCCCAGCATTTT	CASSLRGRGQQPQHF
.	TRBV29-1	TRBJ2-1	.	TGCAGCGTTGGGGGGCGGTCCTACAATGAGCAGTTCTTC	CSVGGRSYNEQFF
TRBD1	TRBV7-2	TRBJ2-1	.	TGTGCCAGCGTCAAAGGACAGGGGGCCTATGAGCAGTTCTTC	CASVKGQGAYEQFF
.	TRBV7-2	TRBJ1-2	.	TGTGCCAGCAGCTTAGGTTGGGGAGACTATGGCTACACCTTC	CASSLGWGDYGYTF
TRBD1	TRBV19	TRBJ2-7	.	TGTGCCAGTAGTCCCGATCGGACAGGGCAAGGGGGAGAGCAGTACTTC	CASSPDRTGQGGEQYF
TRBD2	TRBV2	TRBJ2-3	once	TGTGCCAGCAGTGACGGAGGACTAGCGGGAGGAGAAACCACAGATACGCAGTATTTT	CASSDGGLAGGETTDTQYF
TRBD1	TRBV7-8	TRBJ2-1	.	TGTGCCAGCGGCGACAGGGTGGTAGGGGAGCAGTTCTTC	CASGDRVVGEQFF
TRBD1	TRBV9	TRBJ2-7	.	TGTGCCAGCAGCGTAGGTGGGACAGGGACCGAGCAGTACTTC	CASSVGGTGTEQYF
.	TRBV19	TRBJ2-5	few	TGTGCCAGTAGTCCTGGCGGCCGGTACCAAGAGACCCAGTACTTC	CASSPGGRYQETQYF
TRBD1	TRBV4-3	TRBJ2-2	.	TGCGCCAGCAGGGCCGGGACAGGATACACCGGGGAGCTGTTTTTT	CASRAGTGYTGELFF
TRBD2	TRBV9	TRBJ2-5	.	TGTGCCAGCAGCGTGGGGATAGCGGGAGGGAAGACGACCCAGTACTTC	CASSVGIAGGKTTQYF
.	TRBV29-1	TRBJ2-3	few	TGCAGCGTTACTGGGACAAACCTCGCGGATACGCAGTATTTT	CSVTGTNLADTQYF
TRBD2	TRBV6-6	TRBJ2-7	.	TGTGCCAGCAGTGCCCGGACTAGCGGGGCTGGCGAGCAGTACTTC	CASSARTSGAGEQYF
TRBD1	TRBV19	TRBJ2-1	.	TGTGCCAGTAGGAGGACAGGGGATAACAATGAGCAGTTCTTC	CASRRTGDNNEQFF
TRBD1	TRBV28	TRBJ2-1	.	TGTGCCAGCAGTTTAGTTTGGACAGGGGGTCCAAGCTCCTACAATGAGCAGTTCTTC	CASSLVWTGGPSSYNEQFF
.	TRBV7-8	TRBJ2-1	.	TGTGCCAGCAGCTTTACAGCCGGGAGCCACAATGAGCAGTTCTTC	CASSFTAGSHNEQFF
TRBD2	TRBV27	TRBJ2-1	.	TGTGCCAGCAGAGGGGGCGGGACTAGCGGGAGGAATGAGCAGTTCTTC	CASRGGGTSGRNEQFF
.	TRBV10-3	TRBJ2-7	once	TGTGCCATCAGGGACGGGATGCCCTACGAGCAGTACTTC	CAIRDGMPYEQYF
TRBD1	TRBV28	TRBJ1-3	.	TGTGCCAGCAGTTTATTCCCAGGGGGCGTTGGAAACACCATATATTTT	CASSLFPGGVGNTIYF
TRBD1	TRBV18	TRBJ2-7	.	TGTGCCAGCTCACCCGGGACAGGGGACTACGAGCAGTACTTC	CASSPGTGDYEQYF
TRBD2	TRBV19	TRBJ2-1	.	TGTGCCAGTAACAGCGGGGGGTACAATGAGCAGTTCTTC	CASNSGGYNEQFF
.	TRBV7-2	TRBJ2-1	once	TGTGCCAGCAGCTTATCTCTCGGAGCCCCCTACAATGAGCAGTTCTTC	CASSLSLGAPYNEQFF
TRBD2	TRBV4-2	TRBJ2-3	.	TGTGCCAGCAGCCAACCGGGTAACCTAGCGGGAGCTAAAGATACGCAGTATTTT	CASSQPGNLAGAKDTQYF
.	TRBV6-6	TRBJ1-2	.	TGTGCCAGCAGTTCGCCGGGAATTAACTATGGCTACACCTTC	CASSSPGINYGYTF
.	TRBV18	TRBJ2-7	.	TGTGCCAGCTCACCAACAGGGTCCCGGTCCGTCTACGAGCAGTACTTC	CASSPTGSRSVYEQYF
TRBD2	TRBV7-3	TRBJ2-1	.	TGTGCCAGCAGCTTCACTAGCGGGAGTTTGAATGAGCAGTTCTTC	CASSFTSGSLNEQFF